This TCR beta chain was recovered during a study of cytomegalovirus exposure and HLA in healthy donors. To note about this clone: The antigen is undetermined.

Whole-study results and caveats: CMV serostatus stood as the only immune exposure information on hand. 16,951 TCR beta sequences were associated with HLA alleles at 0.05 false discovery rate in a later analysis. The authors later found most CMV-associated TCR beta chains appeared HLA-restricted.

PCR used 60 Vbeta primers and 13 Jbeta primers. Measured with immunoSEQ multiplex PCR; TCRdb has only the in-frame clones, and not every one. The sample shows some 66,000 clones, 60% to 80% of them seen only once. The CDR3 has 13 residues. V lost 4 bases to trimming and J lost 2 bases; unmatched junction nucleotides: 1. CDR1 is SGHVS, CDR2 FQNEAQ, per germline. Sequences were obtained from PBMCs. The chain combines TRBV7-8 with TRBJ1-2; 7 bases line up with TRBD1. The source of this sequence is a man between 60 and 75 years old in good health and CMV-seropositive. DNA for the CDR3: TGTGCCAGCAGCTCGACAGGGAACTATGGCTACACCTTC. It specifies CASSSTGNYGYTF.